This TCR beta chain was retrieved from a study of T-cell reconstitution after alpha-beta-depleted transplantation in children. This clonotype has a handful of counts. Unique molecular identifiers were incorporated when the TCRbeta library was constructed. MiXCR was run by TCRdb on the PCR reads, yielding one entry per CDR3 protein. The sample shows roughly 500,000 distinct CDR3 sequences, 30% to 35% of them seen only once. The material sequenced was PBMCs from the stem cell graft donor, taken from the stem cell graft. The sequence was obtained from a human donor who donated a stem cell graft to a child with aplastic anemia.

CDR3 DNA sequence: TGTGCCAGCAGCTTGCGGCAGTTAATATACGAGCAGTACTTC. The encoded protein is CASSLRQLIYEQYF. V gene TRBV7-2 combines with J gene TRBJ2-7; D gene unclear. V was clipped by 3 bases and J by 4 bases, with 13 bases between them. CDR1 and CDR2 (germline): SGHTA, FQGNSA. This CDR3 comprises 14 residues.